These 17 T cell receptor beta chains originate from one sample sequenced in a study of T cell clusters in autoimmune cytopenias. Multiplex touch-down PCR amplified TRB using TRB-A and TRB-B pools in one tube. TCRdb re-called the multiplex PCR reads and gives one entry per CDR3 protein, without DNA. The sample data list fewer than 5,000 distinct CDR3 sequences. TRB was amplified from about 270 ng of peripheral blood genomic DNA per sample. These same data were also listed under a study on T cell repertoires in aging, cancer and after chemotherapy.

The sequenced sample was peripheral blood. These receptors were taken from a human donor in good health.

Its frequency marks this clonotype as medium-sized (0.01 to 0.1%). This chain connects TRBV13 to TRBJ2-7. Per the germline V gene, CDR1 is PRHDT and CDR2 is FYEKMQ (reference sequence). The CDR3 is 14 amino acids. The CDR3: CASSLGPMNYEQYF. Combining the CDR3 with reference TRBV13 and TRBJ2-7 gives the whole variable domain AAGVIQSPRHLIKEKRETATLKCYPIPRHDTVYWYQQGPGQDPQFLISFYEKMQSDKGSIPDRFSAQQFSDYHSELNMSSLELGDSALYFCASSLGPMNYEQYFGPGTRLTVT.

In terms of frequency, this clonotype is medium-sized. This chain joins TRBV6-6 and TRBJ2-1. The CDR3 is made up of 14 amino acids. CDR1 is MNHNY and CDR2 is SVGAGI in the germline V gene (reference sequence). This CDR3 is CASSYSTVYNEQFF.

This chain connects TRBV10-3 to TRBJ2-2; the D call of TRBD2 rests on TCRdb alone, since no DNA is present to check it. Looked up from germline, CDR1 is ENHRY and CDR2 is SYGVKD. The CDR3 is 15 amino acids. This chain's CDR3 is CAISGGGTNTGELFF.

According to its frequency, this clonotype is medium-sized. This chain joins TRBV6-1 and TRBJ1-4; TCRdb's assignment of TRBD1 cannot be checked, as there is no DNA. Germline V gene sequence: CDR1 MNHNS, CDR2 SASEGT. There are 14 residues in the CDR3. This chain's CDR3 is CASSLTGKREKLFF.

V is TRBV6-1 and J is TRBJ1-2; TCRdb proposes TRBD1, but this gene call is untestable without DNA. This CDR3 region has 16 residues. The germline V gene has CDR1 MNHNS and CDR2 SASEGT. The CDR3 sequence is CASSEGDSASLYGYTF.

V and J are TRBV12-5 and TRBJ1-2; TCRdb designates TRBD1, a call that cannot be tested without DNA. The germline gives CDR1 LGHNT, CDR2 FRNRAP. The CDR3 extends over 17 amino acids. This chain's CDR3 is CASGLEILDRVRYGYTF. Full variable domain (missing parts from reference TRBV12-5 and TRBJ1-2): DARVTQTPRHKVTEMGQEVTMRCQPILGHNTVFWYRQTMMQGLELLAYFRNRAPLDDSGMPKDRFSAEMPDATLATLKIQPSEPRDSAVYFCASGLEILDRVRYGYTFGSGTRLTVV.

This clonotype shows up as medium-sized (0.01 to 0.1%) by frequency. The chain is built from TRBV30 and TRBJ2-2. Germline CDR1 reads GTSNPN; CDR2 reads SVGIG (reference sequence). The CDR3 consists of 15 residues. This chain's CDR3 is CAWRKGPANTGELFF.

By frequency, this clonotype is medium-sized. The chain carries TRBV5-4 and TRBJ1-2; absent DNA, TCRdb's TRBD1 call cannot be checked. This CDR3 comprises 14 residues. Germline V gene data show CDR1 as SGHNT and CDR2 as YYREEE (reference sequence). CDR3 amino acids: CASRLGAGDGGYTF.

This clonotype is deemed medium-sized by its frequency. The chain joins TRBV6-5 to TRBJ1-3. Germline CDR1 and CDR2: MNHEY and SVGAGI. This CDR3 spans 15 amino acids. The chain's CDR3 is CASSYSYEAGNTIYF.

This chain links TRBV5-1 with TRBJ1-2; TCRdb lists TRBD1, though no DNA is available to test this call. Germline V gene lookup returns CDR1 SGHRS and CDR2 YFSETQ. The CDR3 is 12 residues long. This CDR3 reads CASRQGDYGYTF.

V usage is TRBV19 and J usage is TRBJ2-2; lacking DNA, the TRBD2 call made by TCRdb goes unchecked. CDR1 is LNHDA and CDR2 is SQIVND in the germline V gene (reference sequence). The CDR3 is made up of 16 amino acids. CDR3 protein: CASSISGGGGTGELFF.

The rearrangement links TRBV24-1 to TRBJ2-1. The V gene's germline CDR1 is KGHDR and CDR2 SFDVKD. This CDR3 spans 16 amino acids. CDR3: CATSDSRTTRYNEQFF.

This clonotype is labeled large based on frequency. The V and J genes are TRBV19 and TRBJ2-7; TCRdb reports TRBD1, a call that lacks DNA to check it against. CDR1 is LNHDA and CDR2 is SQIVND in the germline V gene (reference sequence). CDR3 size: 15 residues. Here the CDR3 reads CASSPREGGSYEQYF.

This clonotype shows up as medium-sized by frequency. This CDR3 is CASSPGTSNSPLHF. The rearrangement uses TRBV19 and TRBJ1-6; TCRdb gives TRBD1 as the D gene, but with no DNA this cannot be confirmed. Per the germline V gene, CDR1 is LNHDA and CDR2 is SQIVND (reference sequence). The CDR3 contains 14 residues.

This clonotype ranks as medium-sized (0.01 to 0.1%) in terms of frequency. This chain uses TRBV19 with TRBJ2-1; the D call of TRBD1 rests on TCRdb alone, since no DNA is present to check it. This CDR3 has 15 residues. Germline assignment: CDR1 LNHDA and CDR2 SQIVND (reference sequence). The CDR3 loop is CASSMTGGYYNEQFF.

Its frequency marks this clonotype as medium-sized. CDR3 residues: CASSYNGKNTEAFF. The V call is TRBV6-5, the J call TRBJ1-1. Germline V gene sequence: CDR1 MNHEY, CDR2 SVGAGI. CDR3 size: 14 residues.

This clonotype shows up as medium-sized (0.01 to 0.1%) by frequency. The chain employs TRBV5-6 and TRBJ1-4; TCRdb designates TRBD1, a call that cannot be tested without DNA. There are 15 residues in the CDR3. The germline gives CDR1 SGHDT, CDR2 YYEEEE. This CDR3 is CASSDLQGPNEKLFF.